This TCR beta chain was identified in a study of cytomegalovirus exposure and HLA in healthy donors. Study-wide results and caveats: Most TCR sequences proved rare, with some public TCRs found in many donors.

This clone was found once. The antigen is undetermined. Primers for the PCR totalled 60 Vbeta and 13 Jbeta. Produced via immunoSEQ multiplex PCR; TCRdb's table is partial and in-frame only. The profile covers about 160,000 clones, with over 70% appearing a single time and 5.5% to 7.5% taken by the ten largest. The TCR comes from a woman between 40 and 55 years old in good health and CMV-seropositive. Input material: PBMCs.

CDR3 DNA sequence: TGTGCCAGCAGGAACAAGGGACTAGCGGGAAGCCGCACAGATACGCAGTATTTT. Protein product: CASRNKGLAGSRTDTQYF. V is TRBV7-2 and J is TRBJ2-3; 13 bases fit TRBD2. This CDR3 has 18 residues. The V gene end was trimmed by 6 bases and the J gene end by 1 base; junction bases not matched to a gene: 10. From germline, CDR1 is SGHTA and CDR2 FQGNSA.